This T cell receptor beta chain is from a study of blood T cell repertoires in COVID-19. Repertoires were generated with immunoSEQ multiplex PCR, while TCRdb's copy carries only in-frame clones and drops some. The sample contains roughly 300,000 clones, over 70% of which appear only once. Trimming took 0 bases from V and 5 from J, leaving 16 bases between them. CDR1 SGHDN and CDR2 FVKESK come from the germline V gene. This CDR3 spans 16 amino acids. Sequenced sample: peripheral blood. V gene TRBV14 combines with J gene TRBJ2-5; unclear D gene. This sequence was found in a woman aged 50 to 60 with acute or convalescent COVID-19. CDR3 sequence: CASSQDVRQTGETQYF. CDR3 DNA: TGTGCCAGCAGCCAAGATGTTAGGCAGACTGGGGAGACCCAGTACTTC.